This TCR beta chain is drawn from a study of long-term antiretroviral therapy in people with HIV. Regarding the study as a whole: Clones that had undergone expansion before ART prevailed in the repertoire throughout all time points.

This was the immunoSEQ v3.0 assay at survey level. Generated by immunoSEQ multiplex PCR, the TCRdb table keeps only in-frame clones and is missing some. The table lists over 15,000 clones, around 94% of them singletons. Concerning this clone: The antigen is not known.

Germline CDR1 reads SGHTA; CDR2 reads FQGNSA. Trimming removed 7 bases from V and 4 bases from J; junction bases left unmatched: 10. The CDR3 has 15 amino acids. The rearrangement joins TRBV7-2 to TRBJ2-1; 7 bases agree with TRBD1. The source is a woman aged 45-65 years with HIV. The material was unsorted PBMCs, obtained nearly 6.5 years after starting antiretroviral therapy. The CDR3 region is CASTQRGGRYNEQFF. The DNA of the CDR3 is TGTGCCAGCACCCAGCGAGGGGGCCGTTACAATGAGCAGTTCTTC.